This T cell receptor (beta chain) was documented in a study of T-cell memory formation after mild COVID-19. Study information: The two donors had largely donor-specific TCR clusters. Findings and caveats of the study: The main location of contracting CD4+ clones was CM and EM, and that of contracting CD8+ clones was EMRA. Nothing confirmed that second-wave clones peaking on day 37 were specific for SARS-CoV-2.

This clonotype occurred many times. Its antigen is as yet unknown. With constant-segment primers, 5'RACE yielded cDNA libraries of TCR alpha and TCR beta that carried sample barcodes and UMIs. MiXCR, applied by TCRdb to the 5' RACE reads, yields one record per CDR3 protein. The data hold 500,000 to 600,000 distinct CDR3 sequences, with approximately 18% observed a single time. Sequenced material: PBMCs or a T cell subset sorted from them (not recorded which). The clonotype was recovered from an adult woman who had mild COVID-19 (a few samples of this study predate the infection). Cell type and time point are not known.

The CDR3 is CASSQASGSPSSYNEQFF. The CDR3 DNA follows: TGCGCCAGCAGCCAAGCTAGCGGGTCCCCTAGCTCCTACAATGAGCAGTTCTTC. This sequence joins TRBV4-3 and TRBJ2-1, with 8 bases that match TRBD2. From germline, CDR1 is LGHNA and CDR2 YSLEER. Trimming at V came to 1 base and at J to 0 bases, leaving 8 bases not matched to a gene. The CDR3 consists of 18 residues.